The sample holds a few counts of the clone carrying this T cell receptor beta chain. Its cognate antigen is unknown. A junction end diverges from the germline sequence, so it may reflect a read error. These newly diagnosed stage II-IVA oral cavity squamous cell carcinoma patients had no prior systemic or radiation treatment. No culture or expansion preceded analysis of these blood cells. Most PBMC samples had approximately 440 ng input DNA in six replicates. The protocol was immunoSEQ multiplex PCR, while the TCRdb copy is restricted to in-frame clones and leaves out a portion. Here the sample spans around 17,000 clones, approximately 67% being singletons. The CDR3 extends over 12 amino acids. CDR1 MGHDK and CDR2 SYGVNS come from the germline V gene. This entry belongs to a study of neoadjuvant anti-PD-1 for oral cavity cancer. Findings of the study overall: Treg/Th17 ratio rose with pretreatment blood and fell with post-treatment tumor TCRbeta clonality.

This chain links TRBV25-1 with TRBJ2-7, with D perhaps TRBD2 (6 bases). The receptor comes from a person aged 35 to 85 with oral cavity squamous cell carcinoma. The sequencing here drew on PBMCs, taken before nivolumab (anti-PD-1) treatment. The CDR3 sequence: CASSAAGHEQYF. DNA for the CDR3: TGTGCCAGTAGTGCGGCGGGGCACGAGCAGTACTTC.